This T cell receptor (beta chain) was sequenced for a study of CD8 T cells in ankylosing spondylitis. Whole-study findings and limits: Characteristic of ankylosing spondylitis blood, it appeared, was a TCR beta motif comprising about eight highly homologous variants.

A single record per CDR3 protein comes from TCRdb applying MiXCR to the 5' RACE reads. The data hold about 540,000 distinct CDR3 sequences, with roughly 13% observed a single time. This clonotype was counted many times. Its target is not known. A junction end diverges from the germline sequence, so it may reflect a read error. This CDR3 spans 11 amino acids. The sample consisted of blood, either unsorted or a sorted T cell fraction (not recorded which). This receptor was identified in a male donor with ankylosing spondylitis. The chain joins TRBV12-3 or TRBV12-4 to TRBJ1-2; D gene uncertain. This CDR3 reads CASSLDYGYTF. DNA of the CDR3: TGTGCCAGCAGCTTAGACTATGGCTACACCTTC.